These 28 T cell receptor beta chains share one sample of origin, sequenced in a study of blood T cell repertoires in COVID-19. Assay: immunoSEQ multiplex PCR; the TCRdb copy retains only in-frame clones and omits some. The sample contains approximately 18,000 clones, roughly 89% of which appear only once. Material: peripheral blood. The receptors derive from a human donor in a cohort sampled during active COVID-19.

The genes are TRBV18 and TRBJ1-1, with 7 positions matching TRBD1. Germline CDR1 KGHSH, CDR2 LQKENI. V shed 4 bases and J 1 base; nucleotides not matched to a gene: 0. The CDR3 is 13 residues long. CDR3 sequence reads: CASSRTGNTEAFF. Written as DNA, the CDR3 is TGTGCCAGCTCACGGACAGGGAACACTGAAGCTTTCTTT.

The CDR3 here is CASSHSDGSSYEQYF. DNA of the CDR3: TGTGCCAGCAGCCATTCGGATGGGAGCTCCTACGAGCAGTACTTC. The chain joins TRBV7-6 to TRBJ2-7, with D perhaps TRBD2 (5 bases). The ends were cut back, 5 bases at V and 0 bases at J, with 14 bases in the middle. The germline V gene encodes CDR1 SGHVS and CDR2 FNYEAQ. The length of the CDR3 is 15 residues.

This rearrangement joins TRBV18 to TRBJ1-2; TRBD1 aligns across 7 bases. V dropped 3 bases and J dropped 4; count of bases not matched to a gene: 11. Germline values: CDR1 KGHSH, CDR2 LQKENI. The CDR3 contains 16 residues. The DNA of the CDR3 is TGTGCCAGCTCACCTATCGACAGGGCCCTGGGCTATGGCTACACCTTC. Translation gives CASSPIDRALGYGYTF.

The CDR3 DNA reads as TGTGCCAGCAGCCCCATAGCGGGAGGGGTCTACAATGAGCAGTTCTTC. Protein product: CASSPIAGGVYNEQFF. This sequence joins TRBV7-2 and TRBJ2-1; the match to TRBD2 covers 11 bases. Per the germline V gene, CDR1 is SGHTA and CDR2 is FQGNSA. The CDR3 length is 16 residues. The junction had 6 bases not matched to a gene; V was cut back by 5 bases and J by 3 bases.

The CDR3 DNA is TGTGCCTGGAGTCTCGGGTCTAACTATGGCTACACCTTC. This codes for CAWSLGSNYGYTF. The rearrangement uses TRBV30 and TRBJ1-2; D is ambiguous. CDR3 length: 13 amino acids. The ends were cut back, 2 bases at V and 0 bases at J, with 7 bases in the middle. Germline lookup yields CDR1 GTSNPN and CDR2 SVGIG (reference sequence).

The V gene is TRBV27, the J gene TRBJ2-1; TRBD1 is a possible D gene (5 bases). Germline V gives CDR1 MNHEY, CDR2 SMNVEV (reference sequence). This CDR3 contains 14 residues. V lost 6 bases and J lost 3, with 12 bases in between. The CDR3 is CASRGPSFYNEQFF. The CDR3 DNA is TGTGCCAGCAGGGGGCCCTCGTTCTACAATGAGCAGTTCTTC.

V and J are TRBV25-1 and TRBJ2-1, with D tentatively TRBD2 (6 bases). There are 16 residues in the CDR3. V dropped 0 bases and J dropped 0 bases, with 9 bases sitting between them. Germline assignment: CDR1 MGHDK and CDR2 SYGVNS. CDR3 sequence (DNA): TGTGCCAGCAGTGAATATATGGGGGGCTCCTACAATGAGCAGTTCTTC. Protein: CASSEYMGGSYNEQFF. The whole variable domain, remainder taken from reference TRBV25-1 and TRBJ2-1, is EADIYQTPRYLVIGTGKKITLECSQTMGHDKMYWYQQDPGMELHLIHYSYGVNSTEKGDLSSESTVSRIRTEHFPLTLESARPSHTSQYLCASSEYMGGSYNEQFFGPGTRLTVL.

The chain links TRBV28 to TRBJ1-4; tentatively, D is TRBD1 (5 bases). V lost 4 bases, J lost 5 bases, and 17 bases lay in between. This CDR3 contains 16 residues. The V gene's germline CDR1 is MDHEN and CDR2 SYDVKM. CDR3 sequence: CASSSPTDPKNEKLFF. The CDR3 coding sequence is TGTGCCAGCAGTTCCCCGACAGACCCTAAGAATGAAAAACTGTTTTTT.

The chain is built from TRBV6-6 and TRBJ2-3; 7 nucleotides align to TRBD2. CDR1 and CDR2 from the germline V gene are MNHNY and SVGAGI (reference sequence). J lost 2 bases, V lost 4 bases, and 3 bases had no gene match. The CDR3 is 14 residues long. CDR3 in amino acids: CASSWGGDTDTQYF. CDR3 in DNA: TGTGCCAGCAGTTGGGGGGGGGACACAGATACGCAGTATTTT.

This rearrangement joins TRBV6-1 to TRBJ2-2; 7 bases line up with TRBD1. The CDR3 has 16 amino acids. Trimming cost V 4 bases and J 7 bases; bases outside gene matches: 12. Germline CDR1 MNHNS, CDR2 SASEGT. The CDR3 sequence is CASSVNPPTGVGELFF. The CDR3 coding sequence is TGTGCCAGCAGTGTCAACCCCCCTACAGGGGTCGGGGAGCTGTTTTTT.

The genes are TRBV4-2 and TRBJ2-3; 7 bases are a match to TRBD2. The CDR3 totals 16 residues. The ends lost 1 base at V and 3 bases at J; junction bases unmatched: 7. The germline gives CDR1 LGHNA, CDR2 YNFKEQ. The CDR3 reads CASSQARTRPTDTQYF. The CDR3 nucleotides are TGTGCCAGCAGCCAAGCCCGGACTAGACCAACAGATACGCAGTATTTT.

The rearrangement uses TRBV30 and TRBJ1-2; the D gene is possibly TRBD1 (5 bases). This CDR3 is built from 14 residues. V lost 6 bases and J lost 1, with 15 bases in between. The germline CDR1 and CDR2 sequences are GTSNPN and SVGIG (reference sequence). The CDR3 region has the DNA TGTGCCTGCTATGGGGGAGGGCTTAACTATGGCTACACCTTC. Translation gives CACYGGGLNYGYTF.

The chain couples TRBV18 to TRBJ1-4, with 7 positions matching TRBD1. CDR1 and CDR2 from the germline V gene are KGHSH and LQKENI. The CDR3 covers 13 residues. V was clipped by 3 bases and J by 8 bases; unmatched bases: 3. CDR3 protein: CASSPGQEEKLFF. The CDR3 coding sequence is TGTGCCAGCTCACCCGGACAGGAGGAAAAACTGTTTTTT.

The chain combines TRBV7-8 with TRBJ2-3; the match to TRBD2 covers 12 bases. The CDR3 runs to 16 residues. Germline trimming cut 6 bases from V and 1 base from J; bases unmatched to any gene: 5. Germline V lookup: CDR1 SGHVS, CDR2 FQNEAQ. The CDR3 loop reads CASSKRTSGGTDTQYF. DNA of the CDR3: TGTGCCAGCAGTAAAAGGACTAGCGGGGGCACAGATACGCAGTATTTT.

CDR3 sequence (DNA): TGTGCCAGCACCCCAATCCCGACGGGATCGGCCCAGTACTTC. Amino acid sequence: CASTPIPTGSAQYF. This chain links TRBV6-5 with TRBJ2-5; a weak D match, TRBD2 (5 bases). The V end lost 7 bases, the J end lost 9 bases, and 21 bases lay between the germline ends. The CDR3 has 14 amino acids. Germline V gene sequence: CDR1 MNHEY, CDR2 SVGAGI.

J is TRBJ2-5 and V is TRBV5-4, with 9 bases fitting TRBD2. The V and J ends lost 1 base and 5 bases, in that order; junction bases with no gene match: 6. The germline V gene has CDR1 SGHNT and CDR2 YYREEE (reference sequence). This CDR3 is built from 15 residues. Written as DNA, the CDR3 is TGTGCCAGCAGCTTGCCCGGGACTAGCTCCGAGACCCAGTACTTC. The encoded protein is CASSLPGTSSETQYF.

The chain has TRBV7-9 and TRBJ2-1; the D gene is possibly TRBD2 (6 bases). The V and J ends lost 1 base and 5 bases respectively, with 15 bases between them. The CDR3 is 16 amino acids. Per germline, CDR1 SEHNR and CDR2 FQNEAQ (reference sequence). The CDR3 is CASSLGHSGGDNEQFF. DNA of the CDR3: TGTGCCAGCAGCTTAGGGCATAGCGGAGGGGACAATGAGCAGTTCTTC.

This chain uses TRBV7-9 with TRBJ2-1; the match to TRBD2 covers 11 bases. The V segment lost 1 base and the J segment 3 bases; nucleotides outside the gene matches: 2. The CDR3 contains 16 residues. Germline CDR1 and CDR2: SEHNR and FQNEAQ (reference sequence). CDR3 sequence reads: CASSLGLAGNYNEQFF. The CDR3 nucleotides are TGTGCCAGCAGCTTAGGACTAGCGGGAAACTACAATGAGCAGTTCTTC.

This chain links TRBV4-2 with TRBJ2-4; D not resolved. This CDR3 is 14 amino acids long. The ends were cut back, 0 bases at V and 6 bases at J, with 9 bases in the middle. Germline values: CDR1 LGHNA, CDR2 YNFKEQ. The CDR3 coding sequence is TGTGCCAGCAGCCAAGATCCCACTACAAACATTCAGTACTTC. It is translated as CASSQDPTTNIQYF.

The chain combines TRBV4-1 with TRBJ2-2; D gene ambiguous. Germline loops: CDR1 MGHRA, CDR2 YSYEKL. The CDR3 length is 16 residues. Trimming stripped 0 bases from V and 0 bases from J, with 8 bases between. CDR3 sequence: CASSQDWQTNTGELFF. In nucleotides, the CDR3 is TGCGCCAGCAGCCAAGATTGGCAGACGAACACCGGGGAGCTGTTTTTT.

The gene calls are TRBV5-1 and TRBJ1-3; possibly TRBD1 for D (6 bases). The CDR3 sequence is 16 residues long. The V gene's germline CDR1 is SGHRS and CDR2 YFSETQ. V gave up 0 bases and J gave up 0 bases, with 10 bases separating them. This CDR3 is CASSLEGHYSGNTIYF. CDR3 DNA sequence: TGCGCCAGCAGCTTGGAGGGACACTACTCTGGAAACACCATATATTTT.

The V call is TRBV5-5, the J call TRBJ2-1; tentative D call: TRBD2 (5 bases). There are 14 residues in the CDR3. Trimming left V 4 bases short and J 0 bases short, with 8 bases between. Germline V gives CDR1 SGHKS, CDR2 YYEKEE (reference sequence). The CDR3 DNA reads TGTGCCAGCAGCAAGGGAGTCTCCTACAATGAGCAGTTCTTC. Amino acids: CASSKGVSYNEQFF.

This chain joins TRBV2 and TRBJ2-3, with 7 bases aligning to TRBD1. The V gene's germline CDR1 is SNHLY and CDR2 FYNNEI. This CDR3 has 15 residues. V was clipped by 1 base and J by 5 bases; unmatched bases: 6. The CDR3 DNA reads TGTGCCAGCAGTGAAGTGAGGGGGCAGGAAGATACGCAGTATTTT. Translating it yields CASSEVRGQEDTQYF.

CDR3 nucleotides: TGTGCCAGTAGTATAGATTACGGGGAGCAGACCCAGTACTTC. Its translation is CASSIDYGEQTQYF. V usage is TRBV19 and J usage is TRBJ2-5, with a tentative D call TRBD2 (5 bases). Germline V gene data show CDR1 as LNHDA and CDR2 as SQIVND (reference sequence). The CDR3 extends over 14 amino acids. V was cut by 0 bases and J by 6 bases, with 11 bases left in between.

The chain carries TRBV19 and TRBJ2-5; 11 bases map to TRBD2. The J segment lost 2 bases and the V segment lost 5 bases, leaving 7 bases of the junction unmatched. The CDR3 consists of 16 residues. The V gene's germline CDR1 is LNHDA and CDR2 SQIVND (reference sequence). The CDR3 DNA follows: TGTGCCAGTAGTCCTGGGACTAGCGGACGTCAAGAGACCCAGTACTTC. Protein sequence: CASSPGTSGRQETQYF. Full variable domain (missing parts from reference TRBV19 and TRBJ2-5): DGGITQSPKYLFRKEGQNVTLSCEQNLNHDAMYWYRQDPGQGLRLIYYSQIVNDFQKGDIAEGYSVSREKKESFPLTVTSAQKNPTAFYLCASSPGTSGRQETQYFGPGTRLLVL.

The V gene is TRBV23-1, the J gene TRBJ2-2; a weak D match, TRBD2 (6 bases). TRBV23-1 is an ORF for which the function is uncertain. The V end lost 0 bases, the J end lost 3 bases, and 17 bases lay between the germline ends. The CDR3 consists of 18 residues. CDR3: CASSQSCRRGKYTGELFF. The CDR3 DNA sequence: TGCGCCAGCAGTCAATCCTGTCGACGGGGGAAATACACCGGGGAGCTGTTTTTT.

The chain has TRBV5-6 and TRBJ2-5; 8 bases are a match to TRBD2. The CDR3 totals 14 residues. The V and J ends lost 4 bases and 3 bases, in that order; junction bases with no gene match: 5. Germline assignment: CDR1 SGHDT and CDR2 YYEEEE. CDR3 residues: CASSPLAGKETQYF. In DNA form, the CDR3 reads TGTGCCAGCAGCCCGTTAGCGGGAAAAGAGACCCAGTACTTC.

The J gene is TRBJ2-7, the V gene TRBV5-5; the D gene is possibly TRBD1 (5 bases). Germline CDR1 SGHKS, CDR2 YYEKEE (reference sequence). CDR3 length equals 13 residues. Between the trimmed V and J ends, which lost 4 bases and 0 bases, there was a span of 8 bases. The CDR3 DNA reads TGTGCCAGCAGCCTGACAGACTCCTACGAGCAGTACTTC. It is translated as CASSLTDSYEQYF.